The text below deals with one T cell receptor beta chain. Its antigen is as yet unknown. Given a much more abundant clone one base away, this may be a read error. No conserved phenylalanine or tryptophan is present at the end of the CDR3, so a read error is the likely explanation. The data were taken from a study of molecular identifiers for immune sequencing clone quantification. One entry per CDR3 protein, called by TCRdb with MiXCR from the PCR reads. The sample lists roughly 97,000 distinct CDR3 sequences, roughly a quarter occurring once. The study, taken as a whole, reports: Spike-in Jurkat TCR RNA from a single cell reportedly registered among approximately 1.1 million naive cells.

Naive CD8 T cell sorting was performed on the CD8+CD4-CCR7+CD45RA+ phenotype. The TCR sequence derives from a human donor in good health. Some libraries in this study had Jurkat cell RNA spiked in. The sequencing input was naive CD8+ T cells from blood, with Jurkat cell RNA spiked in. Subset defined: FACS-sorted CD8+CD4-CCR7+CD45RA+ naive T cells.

The CDR3: CASGDRAGTEAFL. CDR3 DNA: TGTGCCAGTGGGGACAGGGCCGGCACTGAAGCTTTCCTT. The J gene is TRBJ1-1, the V gene TRBV3-1, with 9 bases identical to TRBD1. The J segment lost 4 bases and the V segment lost 9 bases, leaving 6 bases of the junction unmatched. Germline lookup yields CDR1 LGHDT and CDR2 YNNKEL (reference sequence). CDR3 length: 13 residues.